This T cell receptor (beta chain) was retrieved from a study of blood T cell repertoires in COVID-19. The wider study: Some COVID-19 samples were acute and others convalescent; all came from the United States, Italy and Spain. Sources were T cells, B-cell-depleted T cells, or PBMCs; the material itself was cDNA or gDNA.

CDR1 and CDR2 from the germline V gene are SEHNR and FQNEAQ (reference sequence). This CDR3 comprises 12 residues. V gave up 1 base and J gave up 6 bases, with 6 bases separating them. About this clone: Within the sample, other DNA sequences also encode this same CDR3.

Under the authors' procedure: Quantification of nucleated cells was approximated via reference gene primer amplification. Profiled with immunoSEQ multiplex PCR; TCRdb holds only in-frame clones, not every one. The DNA gave D and trimming, while V, J and clone size come from that table. The top ten hold around 6.1% of the sample, which has 200,000 or so clones, roughly 87% seen once. The chain combines TRBV7-9 with TRBJ1-1; no clear D gene. Sequencing was performed on peripheral blood. This receptor was obtained from a woman in her thirties or forties with acute or convalescent COVID-19. DNA for the CDR3: TGTGCCAGCAGCTTAGGAGGCCCTGAAGCTTTCTTT. The encoded protein is CASSLGGPEAFF.